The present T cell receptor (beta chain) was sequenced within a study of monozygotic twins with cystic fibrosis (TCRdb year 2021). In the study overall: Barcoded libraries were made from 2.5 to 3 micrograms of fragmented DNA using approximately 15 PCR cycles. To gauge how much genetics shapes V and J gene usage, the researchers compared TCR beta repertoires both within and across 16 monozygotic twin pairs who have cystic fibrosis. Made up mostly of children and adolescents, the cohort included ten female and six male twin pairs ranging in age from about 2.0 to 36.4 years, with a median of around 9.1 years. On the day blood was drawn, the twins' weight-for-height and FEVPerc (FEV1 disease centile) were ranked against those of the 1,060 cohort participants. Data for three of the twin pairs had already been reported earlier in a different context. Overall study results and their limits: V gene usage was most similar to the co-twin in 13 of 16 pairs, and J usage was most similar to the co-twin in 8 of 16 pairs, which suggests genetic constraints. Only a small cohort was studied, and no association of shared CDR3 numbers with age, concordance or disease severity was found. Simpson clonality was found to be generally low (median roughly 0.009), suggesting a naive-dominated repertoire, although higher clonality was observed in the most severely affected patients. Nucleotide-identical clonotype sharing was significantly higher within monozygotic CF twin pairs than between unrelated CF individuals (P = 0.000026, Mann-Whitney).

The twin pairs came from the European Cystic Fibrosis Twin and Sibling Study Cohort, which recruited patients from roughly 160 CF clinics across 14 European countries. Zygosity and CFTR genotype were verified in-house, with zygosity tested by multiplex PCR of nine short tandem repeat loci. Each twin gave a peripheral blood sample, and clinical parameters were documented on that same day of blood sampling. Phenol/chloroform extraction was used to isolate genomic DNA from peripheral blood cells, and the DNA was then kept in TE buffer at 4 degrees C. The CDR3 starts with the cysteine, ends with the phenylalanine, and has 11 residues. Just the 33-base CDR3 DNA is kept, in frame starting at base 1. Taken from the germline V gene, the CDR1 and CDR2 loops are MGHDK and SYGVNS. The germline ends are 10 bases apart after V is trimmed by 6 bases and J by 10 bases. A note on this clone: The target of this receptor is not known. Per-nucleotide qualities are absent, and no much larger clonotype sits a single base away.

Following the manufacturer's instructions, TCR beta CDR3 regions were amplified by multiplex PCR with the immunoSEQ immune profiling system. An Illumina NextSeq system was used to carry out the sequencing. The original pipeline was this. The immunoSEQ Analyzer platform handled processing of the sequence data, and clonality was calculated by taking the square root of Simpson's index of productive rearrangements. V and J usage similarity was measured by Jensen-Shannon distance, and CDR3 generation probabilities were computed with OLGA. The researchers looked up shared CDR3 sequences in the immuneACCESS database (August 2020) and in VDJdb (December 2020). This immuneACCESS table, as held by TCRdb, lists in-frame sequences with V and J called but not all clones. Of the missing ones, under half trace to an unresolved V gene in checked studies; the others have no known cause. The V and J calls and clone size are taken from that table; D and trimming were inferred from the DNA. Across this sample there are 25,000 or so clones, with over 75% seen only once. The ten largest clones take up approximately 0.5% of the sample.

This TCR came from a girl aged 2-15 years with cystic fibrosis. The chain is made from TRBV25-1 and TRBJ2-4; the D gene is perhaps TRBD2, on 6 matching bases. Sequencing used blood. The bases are TGTGCCAGCAGCACCGGGACTATTCAGTACTTC. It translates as CASSTGTIQYF.